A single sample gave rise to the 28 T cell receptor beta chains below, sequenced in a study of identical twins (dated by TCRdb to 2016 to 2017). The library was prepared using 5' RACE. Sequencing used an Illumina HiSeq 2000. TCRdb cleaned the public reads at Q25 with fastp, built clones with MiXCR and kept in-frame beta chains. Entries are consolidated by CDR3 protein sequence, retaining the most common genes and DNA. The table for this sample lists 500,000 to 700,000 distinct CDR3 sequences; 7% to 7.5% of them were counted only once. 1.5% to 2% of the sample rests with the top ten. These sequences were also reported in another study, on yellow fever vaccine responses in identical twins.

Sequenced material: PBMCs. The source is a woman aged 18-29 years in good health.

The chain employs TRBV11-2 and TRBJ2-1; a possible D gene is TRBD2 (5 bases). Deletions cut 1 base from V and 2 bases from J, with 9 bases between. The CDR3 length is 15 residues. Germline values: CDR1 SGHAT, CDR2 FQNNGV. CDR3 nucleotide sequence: TGTGCCAGCAGCTTAGTACTAGGCACCTACAATGAGCAGTTCTTC. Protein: CASSLVLGTYNEQFF.

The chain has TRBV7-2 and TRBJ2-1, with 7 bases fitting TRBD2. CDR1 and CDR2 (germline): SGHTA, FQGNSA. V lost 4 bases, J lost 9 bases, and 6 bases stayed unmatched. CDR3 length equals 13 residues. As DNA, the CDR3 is TGTGCCAGCAGCTCCGGACTAGTGAGTGAGCAGTTCTTC. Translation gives CASSSGLVSEQFF. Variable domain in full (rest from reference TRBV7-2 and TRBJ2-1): GAGVSQSPSNKVTEKGKDVELRCDPISGHTALYWYRQSLGQGLEFLIYFQGNSAPDKSGLPSDRFSAERTGGSVSTLTIQRTQQEDSAVYLCASSSGLVSEQFFGPGTRLTVL.

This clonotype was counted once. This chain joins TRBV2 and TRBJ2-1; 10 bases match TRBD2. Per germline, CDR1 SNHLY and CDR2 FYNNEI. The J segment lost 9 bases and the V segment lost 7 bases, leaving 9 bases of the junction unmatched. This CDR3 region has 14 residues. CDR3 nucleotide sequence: TGTGCCAGCATGGAGCGGGGGGGCAAGGGTGAGCAGTTCTTC. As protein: CASMERGGKGEQFF.

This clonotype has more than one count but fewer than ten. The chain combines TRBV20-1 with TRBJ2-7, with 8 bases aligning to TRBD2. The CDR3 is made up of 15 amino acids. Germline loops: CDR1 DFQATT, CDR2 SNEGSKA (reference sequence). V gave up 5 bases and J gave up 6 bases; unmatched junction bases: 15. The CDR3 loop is CSAYMGERELCEQYF. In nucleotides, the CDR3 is TGCAGTGCTTATATGGGGGAGCGGGAGCTCTGCGAGCAGTACTTC.

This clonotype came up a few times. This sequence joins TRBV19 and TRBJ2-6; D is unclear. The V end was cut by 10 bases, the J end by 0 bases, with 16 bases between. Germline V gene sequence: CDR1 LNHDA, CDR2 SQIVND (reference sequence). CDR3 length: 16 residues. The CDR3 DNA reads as TGTGCCACCTCAAACTCGGTCGGCTCTGGGGCCAACGTCCTGACTTTC. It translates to CATSNSVGSGANVLTF.

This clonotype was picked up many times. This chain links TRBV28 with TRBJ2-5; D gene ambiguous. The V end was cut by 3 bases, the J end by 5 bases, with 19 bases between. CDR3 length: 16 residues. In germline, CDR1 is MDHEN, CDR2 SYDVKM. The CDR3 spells CASSFLVLGTKETQYF. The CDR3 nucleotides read TGTGCCAGCAGTTTCTTGGTTTTGGGAACAAAGGAGACCCAGTACTTC.

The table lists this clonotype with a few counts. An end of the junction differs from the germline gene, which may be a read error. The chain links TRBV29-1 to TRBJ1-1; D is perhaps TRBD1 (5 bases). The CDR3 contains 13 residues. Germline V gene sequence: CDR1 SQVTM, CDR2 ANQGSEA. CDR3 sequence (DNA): TGCAGCGTAGATAGAACCCGAGGGGCTGAAGCTTTTTTT. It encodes CSVDRTRGAEAFF.

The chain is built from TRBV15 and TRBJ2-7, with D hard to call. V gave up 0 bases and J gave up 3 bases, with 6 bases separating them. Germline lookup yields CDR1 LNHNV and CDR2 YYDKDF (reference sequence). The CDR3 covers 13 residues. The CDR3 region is CATSRDPDYEQYV. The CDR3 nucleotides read TGTGCCACCAGCAGAGATCCGGACTACGAGCAGTACGTC.

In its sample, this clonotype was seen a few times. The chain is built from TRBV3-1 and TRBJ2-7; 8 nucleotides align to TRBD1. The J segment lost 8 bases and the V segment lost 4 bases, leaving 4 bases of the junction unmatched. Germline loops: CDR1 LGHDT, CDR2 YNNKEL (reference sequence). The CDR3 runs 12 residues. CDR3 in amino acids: CASSPGQGKQYV. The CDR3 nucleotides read TGTGCCAGCAGCCCAGGACAGGGAAAGCAGTACGTC.

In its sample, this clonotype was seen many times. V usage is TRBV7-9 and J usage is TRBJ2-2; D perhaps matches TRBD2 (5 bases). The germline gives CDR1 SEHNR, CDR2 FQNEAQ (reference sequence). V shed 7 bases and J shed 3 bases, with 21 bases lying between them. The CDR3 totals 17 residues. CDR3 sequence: CASNQNPEDSDTGELFF. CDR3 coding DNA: TGTGCCAGCAACCAAAACCCGGAGGACTCTGACACCGGGGAGCTGTTTTTT.

The CDR3 reads CASSPVQGVGETQYF. For the CDR3, the DNA is TGTGCCAGCAGCCCCGTGCAGGGAGTGGGGGAGACCCAGTACTTC. V gene TRBV12-3 or TRBV12-4 combines with J gene TRBJ2-5, with D perhaps assigned TRBD1 or TRBD2 (5 bases each). Trimming stripped 6 bases from V and 5 bases from J, with 19 bases between. The length of the CDR3 is 15 residues.

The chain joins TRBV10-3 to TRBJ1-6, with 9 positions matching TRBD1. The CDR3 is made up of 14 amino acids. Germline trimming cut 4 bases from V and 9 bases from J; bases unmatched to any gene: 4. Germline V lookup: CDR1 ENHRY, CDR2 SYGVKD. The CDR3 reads CAISGGQGSSPLHF. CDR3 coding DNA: TGTGCCATCAGTGGTGGACAGGGGAGTTCACCCCTCCACTTT.

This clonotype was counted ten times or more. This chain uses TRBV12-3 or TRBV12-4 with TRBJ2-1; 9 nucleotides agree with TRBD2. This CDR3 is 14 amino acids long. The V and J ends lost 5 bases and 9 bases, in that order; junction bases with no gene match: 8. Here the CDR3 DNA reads TGTGCCAGCAGTCCGCTAGCGGGATCCCTTGAGCAGTTCTTC. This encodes CASSPLAGSLEQFF.

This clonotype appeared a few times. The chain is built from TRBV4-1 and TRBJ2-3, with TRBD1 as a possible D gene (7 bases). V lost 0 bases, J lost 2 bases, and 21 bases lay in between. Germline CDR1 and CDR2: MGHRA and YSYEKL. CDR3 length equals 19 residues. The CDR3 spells CASSQEGGNYRGATDTQYF. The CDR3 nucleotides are TGCGCCAGCAGCCAAGAAGGAGGGAATTACAGGGGTGCCACAGATACGCAGTATTTT.

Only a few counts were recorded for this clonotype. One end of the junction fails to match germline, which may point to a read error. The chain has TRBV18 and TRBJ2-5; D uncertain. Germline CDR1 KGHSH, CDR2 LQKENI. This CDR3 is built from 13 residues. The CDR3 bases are TGTGCCACCTCAACCCTACCCAAGGAGACCCAGTACTTC. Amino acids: CATSTLPKETQYF.

The DNA for the CDR3 is TGTGCCAGCAGTAGGTTCTCTGGAAACACCATATATTTT. This codes for CASSRFSGNTIYF. The chain is built from TRBV12-3 or TRBV12-4 and TRBJ1-3, with D hard to call. Trimming left V 5 bases short and J 0 bases short, with 5 bases between. The CDR3 totals 13 residues.

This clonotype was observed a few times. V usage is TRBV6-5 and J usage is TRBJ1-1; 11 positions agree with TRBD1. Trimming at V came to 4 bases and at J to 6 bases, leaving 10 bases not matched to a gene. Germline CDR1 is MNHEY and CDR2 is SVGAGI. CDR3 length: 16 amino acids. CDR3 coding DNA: TGTGCCAGCAGTTTAGGACAGGGGGCCGTATCCGCTGAAGCTTTCTTT. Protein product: CASSLGQGAVSAEAFF.

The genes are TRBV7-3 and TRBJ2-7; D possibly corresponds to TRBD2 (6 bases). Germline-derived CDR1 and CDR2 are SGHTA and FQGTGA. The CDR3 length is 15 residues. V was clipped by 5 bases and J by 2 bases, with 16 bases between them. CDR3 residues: CASSRSGLSPYEQYF. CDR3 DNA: TGTGCCAGCAGCCGCTCCGGACTATCACCCTACGAGCAGTACTTC.

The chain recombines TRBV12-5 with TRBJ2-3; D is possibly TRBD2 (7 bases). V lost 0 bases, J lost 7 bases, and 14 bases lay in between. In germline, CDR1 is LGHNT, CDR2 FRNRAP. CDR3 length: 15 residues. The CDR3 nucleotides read TGTGCTAGTGGTTTGGTACAGAGGGGGGGGAATACGCAGTATTTT. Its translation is CASGLVQRGGNTQYF.

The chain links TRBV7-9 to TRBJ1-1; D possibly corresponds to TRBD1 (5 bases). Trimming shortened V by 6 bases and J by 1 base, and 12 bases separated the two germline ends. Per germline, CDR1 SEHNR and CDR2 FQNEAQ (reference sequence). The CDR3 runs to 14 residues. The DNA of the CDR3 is TGTGCCAGCAGAGGACCAGGGACGAACACTGAAGCTTTCTTT. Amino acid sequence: CASRGPGTNTEAFF.

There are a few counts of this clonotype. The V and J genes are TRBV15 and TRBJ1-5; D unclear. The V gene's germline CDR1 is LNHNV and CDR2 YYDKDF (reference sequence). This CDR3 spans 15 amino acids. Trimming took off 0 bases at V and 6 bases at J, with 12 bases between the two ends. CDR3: CATSRDLEGRQPQHF. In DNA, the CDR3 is TGTGCCACCAGCAGAGATTTGGAGGGTCGTCAGCCCCAGCATTTT.

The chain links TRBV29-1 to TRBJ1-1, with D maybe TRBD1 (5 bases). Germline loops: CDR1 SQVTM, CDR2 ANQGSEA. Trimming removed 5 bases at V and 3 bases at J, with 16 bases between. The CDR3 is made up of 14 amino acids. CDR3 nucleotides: TGCAGCGTTCGAAGGGGAGCTGTTGACACTGAAGCTTTCTTT. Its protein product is CSVRRGAVDTEAFF.

The CDR3 protein is CASKEGMNTEAFF. In nucleotides, the CDR3 is TGCGCCAGCAAGGAGGGAATGAACACTGAAGCTTTCTTT. The chain links TRBV5-1 to TRBJ1-1; D unresolved. The CDR3 is 13 residues long. Germline V gene data show CDR1 as SGHRS and CDR2 as YFSETQ. V was cut by 6 bases and J by 0 bases, with 9 bases left in between.

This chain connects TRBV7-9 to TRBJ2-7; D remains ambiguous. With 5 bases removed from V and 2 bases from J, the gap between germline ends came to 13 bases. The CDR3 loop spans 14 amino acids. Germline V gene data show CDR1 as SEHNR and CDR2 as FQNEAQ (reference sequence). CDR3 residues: CASSPSRQAYEQYF. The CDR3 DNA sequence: TGTGCCAGCAGCCCATCCAGACAAGCCTACGAGCAGTACTTC.

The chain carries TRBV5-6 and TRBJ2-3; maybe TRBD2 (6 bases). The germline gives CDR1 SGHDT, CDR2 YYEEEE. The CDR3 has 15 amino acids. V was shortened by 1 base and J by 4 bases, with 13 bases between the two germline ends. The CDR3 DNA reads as TGTGCCAGCAGCTTGTGGGGGGTTCCCTCAGATACGCAGTATTTT. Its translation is CASSLWGVPSDTQYF.

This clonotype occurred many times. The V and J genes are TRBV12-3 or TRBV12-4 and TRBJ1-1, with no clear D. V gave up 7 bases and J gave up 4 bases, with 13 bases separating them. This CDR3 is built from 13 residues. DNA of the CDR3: TGTGCCAGCACCCCCCGCGTGCCCACTGAAGCTTTCTTT. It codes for CASTPRVPTEAFF.

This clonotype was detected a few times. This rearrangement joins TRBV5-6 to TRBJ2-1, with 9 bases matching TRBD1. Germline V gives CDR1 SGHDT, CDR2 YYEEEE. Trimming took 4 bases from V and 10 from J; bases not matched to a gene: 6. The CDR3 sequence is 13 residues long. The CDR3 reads CASSLDRGKEQFF. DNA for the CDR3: TGTGCCAGCAGCCTAGACAGGGGGAAGGAGCAGTTCTTC.

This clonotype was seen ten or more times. In nucleotides, the CDR3 is TGTGCCAGCAGTTTATGGCAGAGGGAGACCCAGTACTTC. Translation: CASSLWQRETQYF. The chain recombines TRBV12-3 or TRBV12-4 with TRBJ2-5, with D unclear. V was shortened by 2 bases and J by 5 bases, with 9 bases between the two germline ends. The CDR3 spans 13 residues.